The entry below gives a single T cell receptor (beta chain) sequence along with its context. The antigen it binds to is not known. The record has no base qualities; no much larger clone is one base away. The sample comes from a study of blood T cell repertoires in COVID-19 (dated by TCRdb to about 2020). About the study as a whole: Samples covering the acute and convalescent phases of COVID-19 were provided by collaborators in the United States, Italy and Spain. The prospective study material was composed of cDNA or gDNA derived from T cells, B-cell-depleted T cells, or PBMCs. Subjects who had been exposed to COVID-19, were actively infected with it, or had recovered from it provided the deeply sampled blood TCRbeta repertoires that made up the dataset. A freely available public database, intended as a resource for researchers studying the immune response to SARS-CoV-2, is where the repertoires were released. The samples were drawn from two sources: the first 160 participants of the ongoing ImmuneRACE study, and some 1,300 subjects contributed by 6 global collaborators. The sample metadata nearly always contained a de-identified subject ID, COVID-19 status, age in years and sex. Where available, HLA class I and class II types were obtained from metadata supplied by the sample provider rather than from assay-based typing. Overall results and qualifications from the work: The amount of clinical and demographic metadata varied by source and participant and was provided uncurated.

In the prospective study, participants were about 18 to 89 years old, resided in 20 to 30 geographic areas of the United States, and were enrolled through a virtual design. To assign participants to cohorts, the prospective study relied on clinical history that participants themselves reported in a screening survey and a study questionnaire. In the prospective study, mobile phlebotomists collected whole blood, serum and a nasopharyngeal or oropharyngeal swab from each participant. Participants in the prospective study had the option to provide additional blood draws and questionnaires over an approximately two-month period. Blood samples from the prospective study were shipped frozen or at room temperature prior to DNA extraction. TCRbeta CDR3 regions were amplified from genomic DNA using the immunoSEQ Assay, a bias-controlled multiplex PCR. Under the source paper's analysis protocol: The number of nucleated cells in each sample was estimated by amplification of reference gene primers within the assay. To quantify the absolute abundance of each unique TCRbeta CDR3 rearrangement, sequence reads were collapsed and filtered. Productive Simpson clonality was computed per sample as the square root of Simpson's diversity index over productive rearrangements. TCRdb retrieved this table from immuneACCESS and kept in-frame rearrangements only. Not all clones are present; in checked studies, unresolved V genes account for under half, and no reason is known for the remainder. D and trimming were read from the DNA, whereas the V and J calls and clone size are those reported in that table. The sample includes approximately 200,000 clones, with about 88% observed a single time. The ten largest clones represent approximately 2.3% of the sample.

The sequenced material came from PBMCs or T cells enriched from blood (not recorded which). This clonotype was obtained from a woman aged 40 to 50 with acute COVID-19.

The DNA sequence is given as TGTGCCAGCAGCGGGACAGGGGCTCCAACTAATGAAAAACTGTTTTTT. It codes for CASSGTGAPTNEKLFF. The rearranged segments are TRBV2 and TRBJ1-4, with 10 bases aligning to TRBD1. V loses 6 bases at its end and J loses 0 bases; junction bases beyond the gene matches: 4. The germline V gene supplies CDR1 SNHLY and CDR2 FYNNEI. From the cysteine through the phenylalanine, the CDR3 covers 16 amino acids. Only the CDR3 region is kept as DNA, spanning 48 bases read in frame from base 1.